The 4 T cell receptor beta chains reported below all come from one sample, sequenced in a study of beta chain features in type 1 diabetes. Expressed TCRB transcripts were sequenced, since all the RNA that had been isolated was reverse transcribed. The assay was immunoSEQ multiplex PCR, and TCRdb's table has in-frame clones only and misses some. The sample includes some 140,000 clones, around 9% of them seen just once. These receptors' antigens are unknown. Study outcomes and limitations: Across all four CD4+ subsets, people with type 1 diabetes showed modestly shorter TCRB CDR3s.

Sequenced: central memory CD4+ T cells from blood. Every receptor here comes from a man aged 30 to 39 with type 1 diabetes.

This chain uses TRBV11-2 with TRBJ2-3, with 7 bases lining up with TRBD2. CDR1 SGHAT and CDR2 FQNNGV come from the germline V gene. J lost 6 bases, V lost 5 bases, and 8 bases had no gene match. The CDR3 totals 14 residues. CDR3: CASSRGEGRDTQYF. CDR3 nucleotides: TGTGCCAGCAGCCGAGGGGAGGGCCGGGATACGCAGTATTTT.

This clone was counted only a few times. This chain links TRBV10-3 with TRBJ2-3; 7 bases match TRBD1. The CDR3 spans 14 residues. Trimming at V came to 3 bases and at J to 4 bases, leaving 4 bases not matched to a gene. CDR1 and CDR2 from the germline V gene are ENHRY and SYGVKD. The CDR3 sequence: CAISDPTGPDTQYF. CDR3 nucleotides: TGTGCCATCAGTGACCCGACAGGGCCAGATACGCAGTATTTT.

In its sample, this clone was seen a few times. This chain uses TRBV19 with TRBJ2-1; TRBD1 matches at 11 bases. The CDR3 consists of 16 residues. Germline V gene lookup returns CDR1 LNHDA and CDR2 SQIVND (reference sequence). The ends lost 3 bases at V and 5 bases at J; junction bases unmatched: 6. CDR3 bases: TGTGCCAGTAGTATTCTGGGGACAGGGGGTAACAATGAGCAGTTCTTC. Translating gives CASSILGTGGNNEQFF.

CDR3 sequence (DNA): TGTGCCAGCAGCTTGATCGGGGGGTCCTTTAATGAGCAGTTCTTC. It encodes CASSLIGGSFNEQFF. The gene calls are TRBV5-4 and TRBJ2-1, with 7 bases identical to TRBD2. The CDR3 is 15 amino acids. CDR1 and CDR2 (germline): SGHNT, YYREEE (reference sequence). V lost 1 base and J lost 7; bases outside the gene matches: 8.